Listed below are T cell receptor beta chains from one sample, sequenced in a study of T cell responses to AZD1222 COVID-19 vaccine. This table comes from immunoSEQ multiplex PCR, and its TCRdb copy is limited to in-frame clones, with some not included. The sample has approximately 84,000 clones; 85% to 90% are singletons. Sequenced material: peripheral blood, taken on day 0 of AZD1222 vaccination. The receptors were gathered from an adult in good health. Each CDR3 is given with its conserved first and last residue. Fields, in order: CDR3 protein, CDR3 DNA, V gene, clone size, J gene, CDR3 length, D gene. D genes are given only for firm matches. Clone size is not always given. Where it is, it says once, few, many or a class for expanded clones.

CASSLDRGSEAFF | TGTGCCAGCAGCCTAGACAGGGGCTCTGAAGCTTTCTTT | TRBV5-4 | once | TRBJ1-1 | 13 | TRBD1
CASSPWTGALGNEKLFF | TGTGCCAGCAGTCCTTGGACAGGGGCCTTAGGGAATGAAAAACTGTTTTTT | TRBV27 | - | TRBJ1-4 | 17 | TRBD1
CASSSQSGRAYEQYF | TGCGCCAGCAGCTCACAGAGCGGGAGGGCCTACGAGCAGTACTTC | TRBV5-1 | - | TRBJ2-7 | 15 | TRBD2
CASSPRTQREQFF | TGTGCCAGCAGTCCCCGAACCCAGAGAGAGCAGTTCTTC | TRBV6-5 | - | TRBJ2-1 | 13 | -
CAWSVGTGNTIYF | TGTGCCTGGAGTGTGGGGACTGGAAACACCATATATTTT | TRBV30 | - | TRBJ1-3 | 13 | -
CASSGVSYEQYF | TGTGCCAGCAGTGGGGTCTCCTACGAGCAGTACTTC | TRBV2 | - | TRBJ2-7 | 12 | -
CASNPSMNTEAFF | TGTGCCAGCAACCCCAGTATGAACACTGAAGCTTTCTTT | TRBV28 | - | TRBJ1-1 | 13 | -
CATSDWQTGEGTGELFF | TGTGCCACCAGTGATTGGCAGACAGGGGAAGGTACCGGGGAGCTGTTTTTT | TRBV24-1 | - | TRBJ2-2 | 17 | TRBD1
CASSKDSKADTQYF | TGTGCCAGCAGTAAGGACTCTAAGGCAGATACGCAGTATTTT | TRBV6-5 | - | TRBJ2-3 | 14 | -
CASRSGTGSSYNEQFF | TGTGCCAGCAGGTCCGGGACAGGGAGCTCCTACAATGAGCAGTTCTTC | TRBV7-8 | - | TRBJ2-1 | 16 | TRBD1